The 17 T cell receptor beta chains presented below share a single source sample, sequenced in a study of blood T cell repertoires in COVID-19. Data came from immunoSEQ multiplex PCR; TCRdb stores just in-frame clones and leaves some out. The table shows about 300,000 clones, with approximately 90% occurring only once. Sequenced material: peripheral blood. The receptor source for this set is a man younger than 35 with active or convalescent COVID-19.

This clone has a single count. The gene calls are TRBV28 and TRBJ2-5; TRBD1 aligns across 8 bases. The CDR3 runs to 14 residues. J lost 2 bases, V lost 7 bases, and 6 bases had no gene match. From germline, CDR1 is MDHEN and CDR2 SYDVKM. CDR3 loop: CASKPGGGQETQYF. In DNA, the CDR3 is TGTGCCAGCAAACCAGGGGGCGGGCAAGAGACCCAGTACTTC.

The CDR3 loop is CASSEVRGGDEKLFF. The CDR3 bases are TGTGCCAGCAGTGAAGTACGGGGAGGAGATGAAAAACTGTTTTTT. The V call is TRBV6-1, the J call TRBJ1-4, with no clear D. The V gene lost 1 base and the J gene lost 6 bases, with 12 bases spanning the gap. Per the germline V gene, CDR1 is MNHNS and CDR2 is SASEGT. CDR3 length: 15 amino acids.

This clone was found a few times. The genes are TRBV6-4 and TRBJ2-3, with a tentative D call TRBD2 (5 bases). V lost 2 bases, J lost 5 bases, and 5 bases lay in between. Looked up from germline, CDR1 is MRHNA and CDR2 is SNTAGT. The CDR3 length is 12 residues. The CDR3, as DNA: TGTGCCAGCAGTGACCGGGAAGATACGCAGTATTTT. The encoded protein is CASSDREDTQYF.

The CDR3 region has the DNA TGTGCCAGCAGCCGACAGCGAGCGGGACTTCATGAGCAGTTCTTC. It is translated as CASSRQRAGLHEQFF. The chain joins TRBV14 to TRBJ2-1, with 7 bases matching TRBD2. CDR3 length: 15 amino acids. Germline CDR1 and CDR2: SGHDN and FVKESK. The trim removed 4 bases at V and 8 bases at J, leaving 11 bases unmatched.

This clone was seen only a few times. The rearrangement links TRBV11-2 to TRBJ1-2; D remains ambiguous. Germline V gene sequence: CDR1 SGHAT, CDR2 FQNNGV. The V end lost 6 bases, the J end lost 8 bases, and 16 bases lay between the germline ends. This CDR3 contains 13 residues. This chain's CDR3 is CASRTPRQGGYTF. The CDR3 DNA reads TGTGCCAGCAGGACCCCCCGACAAGGCGGCTACACCTTC.

This chain joins TRBV4-1 and TRBJ2-1, with D possibly TRBD2 on 7 matching bases. The V end was cut by 0 bases, the J end by 6 bases, with 9 bases between. Germline V gives CDR1 MGHRA, CDR2 YSYEKL. This CDR3 has 14 residues. CDR3 sequence reads: CASSQDRGGNEQFF. The CDR3, as DNA: TGCGCCAGCAGCCAAGATAGGGGGGGCAATGAGCAGTTCTTC.

J is TRBJ1-4 and V is TRBV12-3 or TRBV12-4; tentative D call: TRBD1 (6 bases). This CDR3 has 12 residues. In nucleotides, the CDR3 is TGTGCAGTTGGGAGGGGGAAAGAAAAACTGTTTTTT. Amino acids: CAVGRGKEKLFF.

The rearrangement joins TRBV4-1 to TRBJ2-2; 9 bases map to TRBD1. The CDR3 spans 16 residues. Germline CDR1 and CDR2: MGHRA and YSYEKL. Trimming took 3 bases from V and 5 from J; bases not matched to a gene: 7. DNA of the CDR3: TGCGCCAGCAGCCAGCCGGGACAGGGTTGGACCGGGGAGCTGTTTTTT. Translating gives CASSQPGQGWTGELFF.

The chain uses TRBV27 and TRBJ1-3; 7 nucleotides line up with TRBD1. The CDR3 contains 14 residues. Germline V gene lookup returns CDR1 MNHEY and CDR2 SMNVEV (reference sequence). With V trimmed by 5 bases and J by 4 bases, 5 bases remained unmatched. CDR3 bases: TGTGCCAGCAGTGTAACAGGGGTCGGAAACACCATATATTTT. Translated: CASSVTGVGNTIYF.

The chain has TRBV5-6 and TRBJ2-5; TRBD1 aligns across 11 bases. J lost 3 bases, V lost 5 bases, and 3 bases had no gene match. CDR1 SGHDT and CDR2 YYEEEE come from the germline V gene. CDR3 length: 14 amino acids. This CDR3 is CASRWTGGKETQYF. CDR3 sequence (DNA): TGTGCCAGCAGGTGGACAGGGGGCAAAGAGACCCAGTACTTC.

This clone has a single count. This chain links TRBV6-5 with TRBJ2-7, with 9 bases lining up with TRBD1. The V segment lost 5 bases and the J segment 4 bases; nucleotides outside the gene matches: 6. This CDR3 contains 14 residues. Germline V gene sequence: CDR1 MNHEY, CDR2 SVGAGI. The DNA for the CDR3 is TGTGCCAGCAGTCTAACAGGACAGGGGTACGAGCAGTACTTC. This gives the protein CASSLTGQGYEQYF.

This chain joins TRBV5-8 and TRBJ2-7; the match to TRBD2 covers 10 bases. The CDR3 is 15 residues long. V dropped 4 bases and J dropped 2; count of bases not matched to a gene: 6. Germline-derived CDR1 and CDR2 are SGHTS and YDEGEE. The CDR3 DNA follows: TGTGCCAGCAGCATACTAGCGGGAAAACCCTACGAGCAGTACTTC. Translation gives CASSILAGKPYEQYF.

CDR3 sequence reads: CASSLVGGRGDTQYF. In nucleotides, the CDR3 is TGTGCCAGCAGTTTAGTAGGGGGCCGAGGAGATACGCAGTATTTT. The V and J genes are TRBV28 and TRBJ2-3, with 7 bases that match TRBD1. This CDR3 has 15 residues. V lost 2 bases and J lost 5; bases outside the gene matches: 7. Germline loops: CDR1 MDHEN, CDR2 SYDVKM.

V and J are TRBV27 and TRBJ2-1; 7 bases are a match to TRBD2. In germline, CDR1 is MNHEY, CDR2 SMNVEV (reference sequence). V was pared by 7 bases and J by 2 bases, with 8 bases of the junction left unmatched. The CDR3 totals 15 residues. This CDR3 reads CASTSAAGAYNEQFF. The CDR3 nucleotides read TGTGCCAGCACCTCAGCGGCGGGGGCCTACAATGAGCAGTTCTTC.

The chain combines TRBV27 with TRBJ1-6; the match to TRBD1 covers 10 bases. The CDR3 consists of 15 residues. From germline, CDR1 is MNHEY and CDR2 SMNVEV (reference sequence). J was trimmed by 6 bases and V by 9 bases; bases with no gene match: 8. The CDR3 nucleotides read TGTGCCAGTCGTAGGGGACAGGGGTCTAATTCACCCCTCCACTTT. Amino acid sequence: CASRRGQGSNSPLHF.

This clone was observed a single time. The V gene is TRBV3-1 (or the pseudogene TRBV3-2), the J gene TRBJ2-7, with D possibly being TRBD2 (6 bases). The germline V gene encodes CDR1 LGHDT and CDR2 YNNKEL (reference sequence). Trimming stripped 0 bases from V and 0 bases from J, with 15 bases between. The CDR3 runs 17 residues. Here the CDR3 DNA reads TGTGCCAGCAGCCAAGAGGCCCAGCGGGCCGGCTCCTACGAGCAGTACTTC. This encodes CASSQEAQRAGSYEQYF.

This clone appeared a few times. The V gene is TRBV11-1, the J gene TRBJ1-1; 10 nucleotides match TRBD1. Trimming took 5 bases from V and 7 from J; bases not matched to a gene: 10. The V gene's germline CDR1 is SGHAT and CDR2 FQDESV (reference sequence). CDR3 length: 15 residues. CDR3 amino acids: CASSRETGGIGEAFF. The CDR3 DNA sequence: TGTGCCAGCAGCCGAGAGACAGGGGGCATTGGTGAAGCTTTCTTT.